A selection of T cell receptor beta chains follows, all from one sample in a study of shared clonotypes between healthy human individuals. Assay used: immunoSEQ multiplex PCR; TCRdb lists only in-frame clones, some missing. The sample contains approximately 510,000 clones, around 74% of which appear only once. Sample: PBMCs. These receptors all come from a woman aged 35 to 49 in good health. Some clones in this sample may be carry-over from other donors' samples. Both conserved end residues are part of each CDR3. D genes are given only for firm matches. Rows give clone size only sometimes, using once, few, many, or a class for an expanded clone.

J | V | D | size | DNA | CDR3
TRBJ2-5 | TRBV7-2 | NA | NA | TGTGCCAGCAGTGGGCGACCTAGGGCACAAGAGACCCAGTACTTC | CASSGRPRAQETQYF
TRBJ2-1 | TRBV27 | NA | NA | TGTGCCAGCAGCGAACGAGGACTGTACAATGAGCAGTTCTTC | CASSERGLYNEQFF
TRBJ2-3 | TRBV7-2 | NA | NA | TGTGCCAGCAGCTTAGGGGTAACAGGAGAATTAGGTACGCAGTATTTT | CASSLGVTGELGTQYF
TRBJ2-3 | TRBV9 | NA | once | TGTGCCAGCAGCGTAGGAGGGACCGCAGATACGCAGTATTTT | CASSVGGTADTQYF
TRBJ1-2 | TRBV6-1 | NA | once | TGTGCCAGCAGTGAAGCGGTCCGGGGCTTTGGCTACACCTTC | CASSEAVRGFGYTF
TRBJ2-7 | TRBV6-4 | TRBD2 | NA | TGTGCCAGCATCTCCACCTGGAGAGCGGGAGTACAGGAGCAGTACTTC | CASISTWRAGVQEQYF
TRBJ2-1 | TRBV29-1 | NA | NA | TGCAGCGTTGAAAGTCCTGTGTACAATGAGCAGTTCTTC | CSVESPVYNEQFF
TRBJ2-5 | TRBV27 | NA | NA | TGTGCCAGCAGTTTATGGGGGGCTCGGACCGAGACCCAGTACTTC | CASSLWGARTETQYF
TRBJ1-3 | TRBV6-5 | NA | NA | TGTGCCAGCAGAGTTATGCTGGGAAACACCATATATTTT | CASRVMLGNTIYF
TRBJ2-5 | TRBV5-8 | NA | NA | TGTGCCAGCAGCTTGGAAGTAATCGTGGGGACCCAGTACTTC | CASSLEVIVGTQYF
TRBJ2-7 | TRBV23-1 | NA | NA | TGCGCCAGCAGCCGTTATCCAGGGGGGGCCCCTGTCTCCTACGAGCAGTGCTTC | CASSRYPGGAPVSYEQCF
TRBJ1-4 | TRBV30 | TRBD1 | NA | TGTGCCTGGAGTCCGGGACAGGGACATGAAAAACTGTTTTTT | CAWSPGQGHEKLFF
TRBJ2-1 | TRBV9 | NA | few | TGTGCCAGCAGCGTAAGAGGGGACTCCTACAATGAGCAGTTCTTC | CASSVRGDSYNEQFF
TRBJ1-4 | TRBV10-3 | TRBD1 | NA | TGTGCCGGGGGGGACAGTAATGAAAAACTGTTTTTT | CAGGDSNEKLFF
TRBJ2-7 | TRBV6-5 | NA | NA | TGTGCCAGCAGTTACTCGTACTACGAGCAGTACTTC | CASSYSYYEQYF
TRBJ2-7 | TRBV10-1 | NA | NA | TGCGCCAGCAGTGAGTCGGGTTACGAGCAGTACTTC | CASSESGYEQYF
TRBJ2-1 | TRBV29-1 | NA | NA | TGCAGCGTTGAGTACCCGGGTCGGCCCCACAATGAGCAGTTCTTC | CSVEYPGRPHNEQFF
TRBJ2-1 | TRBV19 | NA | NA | TGTGCCAGTAGTATAGGTAGCGACAGCTCCTACAATGAGCAGTTCTTC | CASSIGSDSSYNEQFF
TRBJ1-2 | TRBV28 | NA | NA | TGTGCCAGCAGTTTTTGGGACAAGCTTAACTATGGCTACACCTTC | CASSFWDKLNYGYTF
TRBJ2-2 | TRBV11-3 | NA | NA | TGTGCCAGCAGAACGAAGACGGGGGAGCTGTTTTTT | CASRTKTGELFF
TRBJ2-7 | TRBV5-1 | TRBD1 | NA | TGCGCCAGCAGCGGTAACCCCGGGACAGGAGCCTACGAGCAGTACTTC | CASSGNPGTGAYEQYF
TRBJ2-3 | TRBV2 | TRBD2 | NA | TGTGCCAGCAGAGGACTAGTCCCCACAGATACGCAGTATTTT | CASRGLVPTDTQYF
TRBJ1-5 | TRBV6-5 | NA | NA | TGTGCCAGCAGTTACTCCGGGAATCTAGACCAGCATTTT | CASSYSGNLDQHF
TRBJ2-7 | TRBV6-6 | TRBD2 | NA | TGTGCCAGCAGTTACCCGATGGGGGGGGTTGATGAGCAGTACTTC | CASSYPMGGVDEQYF
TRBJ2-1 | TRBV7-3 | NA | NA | TGTGCCAGCAGCTTAACGGTTAGGCCACCCTACAATGAGCAGTTCTTC | CASSLTVRPPYNEQFF
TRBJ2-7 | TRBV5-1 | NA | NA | TGCGCCAGCAGTTCCACAGGATCAGTCCCCCACGAGCAGTACTTC | CASSSTGSVPHEQYF